These 5 T cell receptor beta chains originate from one sample sequenced in a study of beta chain features in type 1 diabetes. These receptors lack a known antigen. Study-wide results and limits: Shortening of TCRB CDR3s, moderate but significant, appeared in all four CD4+ subsets of Type 1 diabetes patients.

What was sequenced were expressed TCRB transcripts, since all of the isolated RNA had been reverse transcribed. Sequencing used immunoSEQ multiplex PCR; TCRdb keeps in-frame clones, though not all of them. The table has over 300,000 clones, around 9.3% seen once; the top ten hold about 1%. Sequencing was carried out using central memory CD4+ T cells from blood. These receptors all come from a man in his thirties or forties with type 1 diabetes.

This clone appeared a few times. V gene TRBV29-1 combines with J gene TRBJ2-7; TRBD2 aligns across 10 bases. V shed 7 bases, J shed 2 bases, and the junction held 11 bases outside the gene matches. Per the germline V gene, CDR1 is SQVTM and CDR2 is ANQGSEA. This CDR3 is 15 amino acids long. CDR3 protein: CSARVGLADAYEQYF. In nucleotides, the CDR3 is TGCAGCGCCCGCGTTGGACTAGCGGACGCCTACGAGCAGTACTTC.

This clone was observed a few times. The V and J genes are TRBV7-2 and TRBJ2-5; 9 bases match TRBD1. Per germline, CDR1 SGHTA and CDR2 FQGNSA. The junction had 8 bases not matched to a gene; V was cut back by 4 bases and J by 5 bases. This CDR3 is 15 amino acids long. CDR3 sequence (DNA): TGTGCCAGCAGCTGGGGGGACAGGGCGCGGGAGACCCAGTACTTC. It translates to CASSWGDRARETQYF.

This clone was seen only a few times. CDR3 sequence (DNA): TGTGCCAGCAGCCCAACGACGGGGGGCGCTAGCTATGGCTACACCTTC. Translated, it gives CASSPTTGGASYGYTF. The V and J genes are TRBV11-2 and TRBJ1-2; D perhaps matches TRBD1 (6 bases). Between the trimmed V and J ends, which lost 5 bases and 4 bases, there was a span of 20 bases. The CDR3 spans 16 residues. The germline V gene has CDR1 SGHAT and CDR2 FQNNGV.

This sequence joins TRBV7-9 and TRBJ2-3; D tentatively reads TRBD1 or TRBD2 (5 bases each). CDR1 and CDR2 from the germline V gene are SEHNR and FQNEAQ (reference sequence). The V and J ends lost 7 bases and 7 bases respectively, with 21 bases between them. CDR3 size: 15 residues. CDR3 in amino acids: CASTPPMELGHTQYF. CDR3 nucleotide sequence: TGTGCCAGCACCCCCCCTATGGAGTTGGGACATACGCAGTATTTT.

V usage is TRBV7-2 and J usage is TRBJ1-1; TRBD1 might be the D (5 bases). The V gene's germline CDR1 is SGHTA and CDR2 FQGNSA. V shed 5 bases and J shed 0 bases, with 10 bases lying between them. This CDR3 region has 14 residues. In nucleotides, the CDR3 is TGTGCCAGCAGCCCCCAGACAGTGAACACTGAAGCTTTCTTT. Its protein product is CASSPQTVNTEAFF.